The subject of this entry is one TCR beta chain. Germline V gene data show CDR1 as SGHRS and CDR2 as YFSETQ. CDR3 length equals 14 residues. The V segment lost 5 bases and the J segment 7 bases; nucleotides outside the gene matches: 6. The repertoire was sequenced with immunoSEQ multiplex PCR; TCRdb's copy has only in-frame clones and lacks some. The table includes 110,000 to 150,000 clones, 80% to 90% detected once. This specimen belongs to a study of control samples from healthy donors and cancer patients. Sequencing was performed on blood. The chain uses TRBV5-1 and TRBJ1-6, with TRBD1 matching 7 bases. The origin of this receptor is a woman aged 25-40 years in good health. The CDR3 loop is CASRPTGWNSPLHF. The DNA for the CDR3 is TGCGCCAGCAGGCCGACAGGGTGGAATTCACCCCTCCACTTT. The full variable domain, in which reference TRBV5-1 and TRBJ1-6 provide the parts outside the CDR3, is KAGVTQTPRYLIKTRGQQVTLSCSPISGHRSVSWYQQTPGQGLQFLFEYFSETQRNKGNFPGRFSGRQFSNSRSEMNVSTLELGDSALYLCASRPTGWNSPLHFGNGTRLTVT.